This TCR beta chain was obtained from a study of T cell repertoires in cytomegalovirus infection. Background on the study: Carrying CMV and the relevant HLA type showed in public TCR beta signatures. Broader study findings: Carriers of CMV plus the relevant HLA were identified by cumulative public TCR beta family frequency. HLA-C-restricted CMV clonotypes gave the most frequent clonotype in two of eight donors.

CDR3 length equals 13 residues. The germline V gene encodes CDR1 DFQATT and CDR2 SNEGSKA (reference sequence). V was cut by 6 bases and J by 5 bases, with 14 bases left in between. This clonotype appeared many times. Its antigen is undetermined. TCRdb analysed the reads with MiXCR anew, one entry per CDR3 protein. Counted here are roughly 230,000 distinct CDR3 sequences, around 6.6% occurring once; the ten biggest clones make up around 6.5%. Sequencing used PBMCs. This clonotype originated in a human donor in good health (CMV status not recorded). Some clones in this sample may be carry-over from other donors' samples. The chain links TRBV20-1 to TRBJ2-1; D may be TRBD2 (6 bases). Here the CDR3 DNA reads TGCAGTGCCCTTCCGGGACTTAACAATGAGCAGTTCTTC. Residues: CSALPGLNNEQFF.